This TCR beta chain is drawn from a study of T cell repertoires in cytomegalovirus infection. About the study: Indications came from public TCR beta signatures; they pointed to CMV infection and to a matching HLA type.

Germline V CDR1 and CDR2: SGHVS, FQNEAQ. The CDR3 is 16 residues long. J was trimmed by 0 bases and V by 2 bases; bases with no gene match: 5. Broader study findings: CMV-specific HLA-C-restricted TCR beta clonotypes dominated the ex vivo response.

Note on this clonotype: Its antigen is as yet unknown.

Each CDR3 protein is one row after TCRdb ran MiXCR on the reads. This sample yields around 800,000 distinct CDR3 sequences, of which approximately 29% are seen a single time; around 12% belongs to the top ten. Material: cultured CD8+ T cells from PBMCs, obtained from culture after CMV antigen stimulation. This chain joins TRBV7-8 and TRBJ2-3; 7 bases fit TRBD2. The clonotype originates from a human donor in good health (CMV status not recorded). Some clones in this sample may be carry-over from other donors' samples. The CDR3 region has the DNA TGTGCCAGCAGCTTATACCGGGACTATAGCACAGATACGCAGTATTTT. Residues: CASSLYRDYSTDTQYF. Filled out from reference TRBV7-8 and TRBJ2-3, the complete variable domain reads GAGVSQSPRYKVAKRGQDVALRCDPISGHVSLFWYQQALGQGPEFLTYFQNEAQLDKSGLPSDRFFAERPEGSVSTLKIQRTQQEDSAVYLCASSLYRDYSTDTQYFGPGTRLTVL.